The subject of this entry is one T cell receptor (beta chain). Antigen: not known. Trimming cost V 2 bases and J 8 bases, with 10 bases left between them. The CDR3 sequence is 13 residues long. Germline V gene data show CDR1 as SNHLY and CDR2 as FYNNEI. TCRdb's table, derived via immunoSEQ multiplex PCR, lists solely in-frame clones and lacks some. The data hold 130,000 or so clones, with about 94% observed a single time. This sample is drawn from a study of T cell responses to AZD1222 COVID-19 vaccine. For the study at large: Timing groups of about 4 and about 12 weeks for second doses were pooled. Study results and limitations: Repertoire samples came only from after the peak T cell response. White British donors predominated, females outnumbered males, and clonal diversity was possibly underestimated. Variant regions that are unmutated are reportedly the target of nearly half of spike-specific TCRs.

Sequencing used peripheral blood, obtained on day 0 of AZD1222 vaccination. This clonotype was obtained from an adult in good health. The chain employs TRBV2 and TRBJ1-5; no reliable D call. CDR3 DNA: TGTGCCAGCAGTGAAATGAAGGGAGAGCCCCAGCATTTT. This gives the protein CASSEMKGEPQHF.